Below, 22 T cell receptor beta chains from the same sample are listed, as sequenced in a study of blood T cell repertoires in COVID-19. The assay was immunoSEQ multiplex PCR, and TCRdb's table has in-frame clones only and misses some. The sample shows 55,000 to 80,000 clones, 88% of them seen only once. Sequenced: peripheral blood. The origin of the receptors is a human donor in a cohort sampled during active COVID-19.

The genes are TRBV6-5 and TRBJ1-5; a weak D match, TRBD1 (6 bases). The V end lost 4 bases, the J end lost 4 bases, and 8 bases lay between the germline ends. Germline V gene sequence: CDR1 MNHEY, CDR2 SVGAGI. This CDR3 contains 13 residues. The CDR3, as DNA: TGTGCCAGCAGTTTCGACAGGAATCAGCCCCAGCATTTT. Encoded protein: CASSFDRNQPQHF.

The rearrangement links TRBV11-2 to TRBJ2-7, with 9 nucleotides matching TRBD2. The CDR3 sequence is 14 residues long. The V gene's germline CDR1 is SGHAT and CDR2 FQNNGV. With 4 bases clipped from V and 4 bases from J, the junction kept 5 bases outside the gene matches. CDR3: CASSSRLAAYEQYF. The CDR3 bases are TGTGCCAGCAGCTCGCGACTAGCGGCGTACGAGCAGTACTTC.

This chain connects TRBV5-6 to TRBJ2-5; no firm D call. The germline gives CDR1 SGHDT, CDR2 YYEEEE. Trimming took 2 bases from V and 7 from J, leaving 15 bases between them. The CDR3 has 14 amino acids. The DNA of the CDR3 is TGTGCCAGCAGCTTATCCGGCGGCCCTGGGACCCAGTACTTC. Its translation: CASSLSGGPGTQYF.

This clone was seen only once. This chain connects TRBV7-2 to TRBJ2-7, with D hard to call. The germline gives CDR1 SGHTA, CDR2 FQGNSA. The V and J ends lost 1 base and 2 bases respectively, with 15 bases between them. This CDR3 region has 16 residues. CDR3 sequence: CASSLEALGRTYEQYF. In DNA, the CDR3 is TGTGCCAGCAGCTTAGAAGCCTTGGGCAGAACCTACGAGCAGTACTTC.

The chain links TRBV5-1 to TRBJ2-7, with D tentatively TRBD2 (6 bases). The length of the CDR3 is 15 residues. The V gene lost 1 base and the J gene lost 2 bases, with 13 bases spanning the gap. CDR1 is SGHRS, CDR2 YFSETQ, per germline. This chain's CDR3 is CASSLRTSRPYEQYF. In DNA, the CDR3 is TGCGCCAGCAGCTTGCGAACTAGCAGGCCCTACGAGCAGTACTTC.

The gene calls are TRBV10-3 and TRBJ2-3, with 15 bases aligning to TRBD2. There are 17 residues in the CDR3. The V segment lost 5 bases and the J segment 6 bases; nucleotides outside the gene matches: 9. Looked up from germline, CDR1 is ENHRY and CDR2 is SYGVKD. CDR3 nucleotide sequence: TGTGCCATCAGTCGGACTAGCGGGGGGGCAGCATCGGATACGCAGTATTTT. Translated: CAISRTSGGAASDTQYF.

This clone appeared a few times. J is TRBJ2-3 and V is TRBV12-3 or TRBV12-4, with D possibly being TRBD2 (6 bases). V was shortened by 6 bases and J by 4 bases, with 11 bases between the two germline ends. This CDR3 has 13 amino acids. CDR3 region: CASRISGSDTQYF. CDR3 DNA sequence: TGTGCCAGCAGGATTAGCGGATCAGATACGCAGTATTTT.

This clone has more than one count but fewer than ten. The CDR3 loop is CASSIELAAYNEQFF. CDR3 coding DNA: TGTGCCAGTAGTATAGAACTAGCAGCCTACAATGAGCAGTTCTTC. The chain carries TRBV19 and TRBJ2-1, with D perhaps matching TRBD2 (6 bases). Germline CDR1 and CDR2: LNHDA and SQIVND (reference sequence). The CDR3 is 15 residues long. Trimming shortened V by 0 bases and J by 2 bases, and 8 bases separated the two germline ends.

This rearrangement joins TRBV4-1 to TRBJ2-2, with 7 nucleotides matching TRBD2. The CDR3 is 14 amino acids. The V gene end was trimmed by 2 bases and the J gene end by 8 bases; junction bases not matched to a gene: 5. Germline V gives CDR1 MGHRA, CDR2 YSYEKL. This CDR3 is CASSQPGGKGELFF. For the CDR3, the DNA is TGCGCCAGCAGCCAACCCGGGGGGAAAGGGGAGCTGTTTTTT.

The CDR3 reads CASRPGLAGAEQFF. As DNA, the CDR3 is TGTGCCAGCAGACCGGGACTAGCGGGAGCCGAGCAGTTCTTC. The gene calls are TRBV6-5 and TRBJ2-1, with 14 bases that match TRBD2. Trimming cost V 6 bases and J 10 bases; bases outside gene matches: 5. The germline V gene has CDR1 MNHEY and CDR2 SVGAGI. CDR3 length: 14 amino acids.

This clone was seen a single time. V usage is TRBV28 and J usage is TRBJ2-7; TRBD1 agrees at 8 bases. After removal of 5 bases from V and 3 bases from J, the junction contained 6 bases not matched to a gene. Germline V gene data show CDR1 as MDHEN and CDR2 as SYDVKM. The CDR3 is made up of 14 amino acids. The chain's CDR3 is CASSPTGDLYEQYF. The CDR3 coding sequence is TGTGCCAGCAGTCCGACAGGGGACCTCTACGAGCAGTACTTC.

This clone was detected once. The rearrangement uses TRBV6-4 and TRBJ2-1; TRBD2 matches at 7 bases. Germline assignment: CDR1 MRHNA and CDR2 SNTAGT. This CDR3 comprises 15 residues. Losses at the gene ends were 2 bases for V and 6 bases for J; bases not matched to a gene: 7. DNA for the CDR3: TGTGCCAGCAGTGACGCGGGGAGGGCCCTCAATGAGCAGTTCTTC. Residues: CASSDAGRALNEQFF.

V is TRBV10-1 and J is TRBJ2-1; TRBD2 matches at 8 bases. J was trimmed by 5 bases and V by 3 bases; bases with no gene match: 12. CDR3 length: 17 residues. Per the germline V gene, CDR1 is WNHNN and CDR2 is SYGVQD (reference sequence). The CDR3 region is CASSDQTSVGQDNEQFF. DNA of the CDR3: TGCGCCAGCAGTGACCAGACTAGCGTTGGTCAGGACAATGAGCAGTTCTTC.

This clone occurred a few times. The rearrangement joins TRBV5-1 to TRBJ2-7, with D perhaps matching TRBD2 (6 bases). Germline CDR1 and CDR2: SGHRS and YFSETQ. Trimming shortened V by 0 bases and J by 2 bases, and 15 bases separated the two germline ends. The CDR3 sequence is 16 residues long. This CDR3 reads CASSLGRGAGTYEQYF. The CDR3 region has the DNA TGCGCCAGCAGCTTGGGGCGAGGGGCGGGAACCTACGAGCAGTACTTC.

The V call is TRBV25-1, the J call TRBJ1-2; TRBD1 might be the D (6 bases). CDR1 is MGHDK, CDR2 SYGVNS, per germline. V was cut by 3 bases and J by 4 bases, with 21 bases left in between. CDR3 length: 17 residues. The CDR3 sequence is CASSDDSPGQLLYGYTF. The CDR3, as DNA: TGTGCCAGCAGTGACGATTCGCCCGGACAGCTACTCTATGGCTACACCTTC.

Remarks on this clone: The same CDR3 can be traced to other DNA sequences in this sample. The chain recombines TRBV28 with TRBJ2-7, with 8 bases identical to TRBD1. V lost 4 bases, J lost 2 bases, and 4 bases stayed unmatched. There are 14 residues in the CDR3. The germline V gene has CDR1 MDHEN and CDR2 SYDVKM. CDR3 sequence reads: CASSSGQGAYEQYF. The CDR3 DNA follows: TGTGCCAGCAGTTCCGGACAGGGTGCCTACGAGCAGTACTTC. Filled out from reference TRBV28 and TRBJ2-7, the complete variable domain reads DVKVTQSSRYLVKRTGEKVFLECVQDMDHENMFWYRQDPGLGLRLIYFSYDVKMKEKGDIPEGYSVSREKKERFSLILESASTNQTSMYLCASSSGQGAYEQYFGPGTRLTVT.

This clone has only one observation. The chain joins TRBV29-1 to TRBJ2-7; D is perhaps TRBD2 (6 bases). The CDR3 consists of 12 residues. Trimming cost V 4 bases and J 3 bases, with 10 bases left between them. Germline V CDR1 and CDR2: SQVTM, ANQGSEA. The CDR3, as DNA: TGCAGCGTTGTCCAGGACTACTACGAGCAGTACTTC. Translating gives CSVVQDYYEQYF.

The rearrangement uses TRBV5-5 and TRBJ1-6; TRBD1 matches at 11 bases. V gave up 0 bases and J gave up 1 base; unmatched junction bases: 3. The length of the CDR3 is 18 residues. Germline V gene data show CDR1 as SGHKS and CDR2 as YYEKEE (reference sequence). The CDR3 DNA is TGTGCCAGCAGCTTGGCGGGACAGGGGGGATCCTATAATTCACCCCTCCACTTT. This encodes CASSLAGQGGSYNSPLHF.

This clone turned up a few times. This rearrangement joins TRBV19 to TRBJ2-7; D call uncertain. With 2 bases removed from V and 6 bases from J, the gap between germline ends came to 17 bases. The CDR3 covers 15 residues. Germline loops: CDR1 LNHDA, CDR2 SQIVND (reference sequence). The CDR3: CASSIIAMGSGEQYF. As DNA, the CDR3 is TGTGCCAGTAGTATAATTGCCATGGGCTCTGGCGAGCAGTACTTC. The complete variable domain, with remaining parts taken from reference TRBV19 and TRBJ2-7, reads DGGITQSPKYLFRKEGQNVTLSCEQNLNHDAMYWYRQDPGQGLRLIYYSQIVNDFQKGDIAEGYSVSREKKESFPLTVTSAQKNPTAFYLCASSIIAMGSGEQYFGPGTRLTVT.

This sequence joins TRBV5-6 and TRBJ2-7; no definite D call. V was trimmed by 4 bases and J by 2 bases, leaving 16 bases between them. The CDR3 spans 15 residues. The V gene's germline CDR1 is SGHDT and CDR2 YYEEEE. DNA for the CDR3: TGTGCCAGCAGCCCGCGAGAATCCCTACCCTACGAGCAGTACTTC. Protein: CASSPRESLPYEQYF.

The CDR3 loop reads CASSLTLGNYGYTF. DNA of the CDR3: TGTGCCAGTTCATTGACATTGGGCAACTATGGCTACACCTTC. This chain joins TRBV19 and TRBJ1-2; no reliable D call. Trimming left V 8 bases short and J 2 bases short, with 15 bases between. This CDR3 is 14 amino acids long. Germline V lookup: CDR1 LNHDA, CDR2 SQIVND (reference sequence).

The chain recombines TRBV28 with TRBJ1-4, with 7 bases identical to TRBD1. J was trimmed by 4 bases and V by 2 bases; bases with no gene match: 10. The CDR3 extends over 17 amino acids. The germline gives CDR1 MDHEN, CDR2 SYDVKM. CDR3 amino acids: CASSLHGTADSNEKLFF. CDR3 DNA: TGTGCCAGCAGTTTACACGGGACAGCGGATAGTAATGAAAAACTGTTTTTT.